Listed below are T cell receptor beta chains from one sample, sequenced in a study of T-cell memory formation after mild COVID-19. One entry per CDR3 protein, called by TCRdb with MiXCR from the 5' RACE reads. This repertoire shows about 400,000 distinct CDR3 sequences, 20% to 25% found once; its top ten account for 8.5% to 9%. Material: PBMCs or a T cell subset sorted from them (not recorded which). These receptors all come from an adult woman who had mild COVID-19 (a few samples of this study predate the infection). Cell type and time point are not known. CDR3s include the opening cysteine and the closing phenylalanine or tryptophan. Clone size is stated in some rows and not others, as once, few, many or a class when expanded.

>TRBJ1-1|TRBV25-1|few
CASNAGGMTEAFF
>TRBJ1-1|TRBV27|many
CASLSDRRTGGTAFF
>TRBJ1-1|TRBV12-3/TRBV12-4|.
CASSMGLGAFF
>TRBJ1-1|TRBV29-1|.
CSVEDWGLNTEAFF
>TRBJ1-1|TRBV12-3/TRBV12-4|.
CASSGLANTEAFF
>TRBJ1-2|TRBV10-3|few
CAISESRGSANYGYTF
>TRBJ1-2|TRBV7-9|.
CASSYQGAGYTF
>TRBJ2-7|TRBV3-1|few
CASSYGWEQYF
>TRBJ1-1|TRBV18|few
CASSPTAGDTEAFF
>TRBJ2-6|TRBV15|few
CATSSLKGSSGANVLTF
>TRBJ1-1|TRBV28|.
CASSSQGTMNTEAFF
>TRBJ1-5|TRBV30|few
CAWSSGQGGQPQHF
>TRBJ1-5|TRBV4-2|.
CASSHPGQPNQPQHF
>TRBJ2-1|TRBV30|few
CAWGRNSYNEQFF
>TRBJ2-1|TRBV7-2|.
CASSLDRSYNEQFF
>TRBJ1-1|TRBV4-2|few
CASSQDLGAPTEAFF
>TRBJ1-5|TRBV6-6|few
CASSYPGNRGQGFDQPQHF